Sequencing of this T cell receptor (beta chain) was carried out in a study of metastatic and nonmetastatic thyroid tumors. Study-wide context: Repertoires from blood and tumor or nodule tissue of malignant and benign thyroid patients were compared.

Germline CDR1 DFQATT, CDR2 SNEGSKA (reference sequence). Trimming took 5 bases from V and 5 from J; bases not matched to a gene: 6. This CDR3 has 14 residues. All patients were treatment-naive before thyroid surgery. To note about this clone: Its antigen is not known.

As handled by the study authors: A distant-metastasis classifier for papillary thyroid cancer was built using CDR3 differences across clinicopathological groups. TCRdb ran MiXCR on the PCR reads. The V and J calls and clone size are TCRdb's, not the authors'. This sample has about 24,000 clones, with 22% found just once. Study conclusions and caveats: When malignant thyroid tumors were compared with benign nodules, TCR beta diversity was reportedly significantly higher in the malignant tumors. This held in both blood and tumor samples.

The sequenced sample was blood. The J gene is TRBJ1-2, the V gene TRBV20-1; 12 nucleotides agree with TRBD1. This receptor was identified in a female donor with papillary thyroid cancer or a benign thyroid nodule (not recorded which). Some clones in this sample may be carry-over from other donors' samples. DNA for the CDR3: TGCAGTGCTGAACGGGACAGGGGGCGGTATGGCTACACCTTC. Translation: CSAERDRGRYGYTF.